These T cell receptor beta chains were read from a single sample in a study of PD-L1 blockade in urothelial cancer. TCRdb keeps only in-frame clones here, not all; method: immunoSEQ multiplex PCR. The table shows 13,000 to 15,000 clones, with roughly 90% occurring only once. This material consisted of PBMCs, taken around atezolizumab (anti-PD-L1) treatment. The receptors derive from a man aged 65 to 85 with urothelial cancer. The CDR3 runs from the conserved cysteine through the conserved F or W. Fields, in order: clone size, J gene, D gene, V gene, CDR3 DNA, CDR3 protein. A D gene is named only where the DNA matches it firmly. The size of a clone is reported for some rows only, either as once, few or many, or as a class for expanded clones.

>-|TRBJ2-2|-|TRBV10-3
TGTGCCATCAGTGTGGGTGGGCCCACCGGGGAGCTGTTTTTT
CAISVGGPTGELFF
>-|TRBJ1-3|-|TRBV7-9
TGTGCCAGCAGAGAAAGAGGGAGCTCTGGAAACACCATATATTTT
CASRERGSSGNTIYF
>-|TRBJ2-2|-|TRBV5-4
TGTGCCAGCAGCTTGGGGACACTGTCATACACCGGGGAGCTGTTTTTT
CASSLGTLSYTGELFF
>once|TRBJ1-2|TRBD1|TRBV5-6
TGTGCCAGCAGTTCCGGACAGGCAGTCTATGGCTACACCTTC
CASSSGQAVYGYTF
>-|TRBJ1-6|-|TRBV5-1
TGCGCCAGCAGCCCCAGGACAGAAACCTATTCACCCCTCCACTTT
CASSPRTETYSPLHF
>once|TRBJ1-1|-|TRBV2
TGTGCCAGTAGGGGCTACACTGAAGCTTTCTTT
CASRGYTEAFF
>-|TRBJ1-3|TRBD1|TRBV2
TGTGCCAGCAGTGTTCCAGGGGGAACGTACTCTGGAAACACCATATATTTT
CASSVPGGTYSGNTIYF
>-|TRBJ1-5|-|TRBV25-1
TGTGCCAGCAGTGAATGGGAGGAAAGTCAGCCCCAGCATTTT
CASSEWEESQPQHF
>-|TRBJ1-4|TRBD1|TRBV5-1
TGCGCCAGCAGCTTAGACAGGGCTGGTGGTGAAAAACTGTTTTTT
CASSLDRAGGEKLFF
>-|TRBJ2-3|-|TRBV6-6
TGTGCCAGCAGTTACTCGAAACGTCAGGATACGCAGTATTTT
CASSYSKRQDTQYF
>-|TRBJ2-3|TRBD2|TRBV5-1
TGCGCCAGCAGCTTGGTTAGCGGGGGCGCCTCTAGCACAGATACGCAGTATTTT
CASSLVSGGASSTDTQYF
>-|TRBJ1-5|-|TRBV10-2
TGCGCCAGCACCCTGAGCGATAGCAATCAGCCCCAGCATTTT
CASTLSDSNQPQHF
>once|TRBJ1-1|-|TRBV5-1
TGCGCCAGCAGCTTGGTAGCGGGAAAGCCTACTGAAGCTTTCTTT
CASSLVAGKPTEAFF
>-|TRBJ1-6|TRBD1|TRBV6-1
TGTGCCAGCAGTCAAGACAGGGTTCCCGCCTATAATTCACCCCTCCACTTT
CASSQDRVPAYNSPLHF
>-|TRBJ1-1|TRBD1|TRBV6-5
TGTGCCAGCAGTTACTTACAGGGGCGGGGTGAAGCTTTCTTT
CASSYLQGRGEAFF
>-|TRBJ1-1|-|TRBV10-1
TGCGCCAGCATGCGGGGGCCCTGGGCTGAAGCTTTCTTT
CASMRGPWAEAFF
>-|TRBJ2-3|TRBD1|TRBV19
TGTGCCAGTAGTATAGGTTTACAGGGGGCATTAGCAACAGATACGCAGTATTTT
CASSIGLQGALATDTQYF
>-|TRBJ2-1|-|TRBV6-5
TGTGCCAGCAGTTACGGGAGGATCCACAATGAGCAGTTCTTC
CASSYGRIHNEQFF
>-|TRBJ1-5|-|TRBV30
TGTGCCTGGAGCTTTGCGGGGACTAGCAATCAGCCCCAGCATTTT
CAWSFAGTSNQPQHF
>-|TRBJ2-7|-|TRBV4-1
TGCGCCAGCAGCCATCCAGGGGCCCCCTACGAGCAGTACTTC
CASSHPGAPYEQYF
>-|TRBJ1-2|TRBD1|TRBV25-1
TGTGCCAGCCGATACACAGGGGGCGACTATGGCTACACCTTC
CASRYTGGDYGYTF
>-|TRBJ1-5|TRBD1|TRBV19
TGTGCCAGTAAACCCGGGACAGGGTATCAGCCCCAGCATTTT
CASKPGTGYQPQHF
>-|TRBJ2-1|TRBD2|TRBV5-6
TGTGCCAGCAGCTTACTAGCGGTGACCTACAATGAGCAGTTCTTC
CASSLLAVTYNEQFF
>-|TRBJ1-6|-|TRBV5-4
TGTGCCAGCAGCTTGGAAGATCAGGCGGGTTCACCCCTCCACTTT
CASSLEDQAGSPLHF